A selection of T cell receptor beta chains follows, all from one sample in a study of STAT5B mutations in CD4+ large granular lymphocyte leukemia. Using immunoSEQ multiplex PCR, the repertoire was profiled, and TCRdb retains in-frame clones only, with some absent. The sample includes approximately 4,100 clones, roughly 71% of them seen just once. Sequencing used PBMCs. The receptors shown here come from a man in his sixties or seventies with CD4+ T-cell large granular lymphocyte leukemia. The conserved cysteine and the conserved F or W are not part of the CDR3 here. The D gene is left open where the match is weak.

V gene,D gene,J gene,CDR3 protein
TRBV5-8,-,TRBJ2-7,ASSLGQGWY
TRBV29-1,-,TRBJ2-5,SVARGRFPSRETQY
TRBV11-2,-,TRBJ1-2,ASSLVGDGYT
TRBV6-6,TRBD2,TRBJ2-3,ASSPGLAGSTDTQY
TRBV5-4,-,TRBJ1-6,ASSLGGGGSYNSPLH
TRBV7-9,TRBD1,TRBJ1-3,AHPSGQGLSGNTIY
TRBV6-1,-,TRBJ2-3,ASSESSGHTDTQY
TRBV9,-,TRBJ2-3,ASRGLTDTQY
TRBV5-4,-,TRBJ1-1,ASSLTQTENTEAF
TRBV19,TRBD2,TRBJ2-5,ASSFLAGGQETQY
TRBV6-1,TRBD2,TRBJ2-3,ARGTSSLGDTQY
TRBV11-1,-,TRBJ2-7,ASSHDKTYEQY